The entry below gives a single T cell receptor (beta chain) sequence along with its context. In terms of age and location, participants ranged from roughly 18 to 90 years and lived in about two dozen US areas. The data are from a study of blood T cell repertoires in COVID-19. Study-wide context: Sample material is recorded as cDNA or gDNA derived from T cells, B-cell-depleted T cells, or PBMCs.

TCRdb's table, derived via immunoSEQ multiplex PCR, lists solely in-frame clones and lacks some. The table lists about 240,000 clones, approximately 90% of them singletons, with just over 2.5% in the top ten. V was shortened by 5 bases and J by 6 bases, with 13 bases between the two germline ends. The CDR3 is made up of 14 amino acids. The germline gives CDR1 PRHDT, CDR2 FYEKMQ (reference sequence). The sequenced sample was PBMCs or T cells enriched from blood (not recorded which). The chain is built from TRBV13 and TRBJ1-4; the D gene is possibly TRBD1 (5 bases). The sequence was collected from a woman aged 30 to 39 with acute COVID-19. The CDR3 nucleotides read TGTGCCAGCAGCCCGGGGGGAGTAGATGAAAAACTGTTTTTT. Protein: CASSPGGVDEKLFF.